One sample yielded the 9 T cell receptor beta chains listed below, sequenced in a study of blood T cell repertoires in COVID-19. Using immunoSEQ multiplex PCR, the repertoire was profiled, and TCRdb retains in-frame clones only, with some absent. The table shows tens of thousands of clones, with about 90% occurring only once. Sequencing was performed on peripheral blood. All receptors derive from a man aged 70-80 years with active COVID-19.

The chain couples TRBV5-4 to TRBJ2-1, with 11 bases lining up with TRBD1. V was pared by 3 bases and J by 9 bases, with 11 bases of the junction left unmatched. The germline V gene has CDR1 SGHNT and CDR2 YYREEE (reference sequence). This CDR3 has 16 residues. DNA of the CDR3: TGTGCCAGCAGCTGGACCGGGACAGGGGGGTTAGCTGAGCAGTTCTTC. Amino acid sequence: CASSWTGTGGLAEQFF.

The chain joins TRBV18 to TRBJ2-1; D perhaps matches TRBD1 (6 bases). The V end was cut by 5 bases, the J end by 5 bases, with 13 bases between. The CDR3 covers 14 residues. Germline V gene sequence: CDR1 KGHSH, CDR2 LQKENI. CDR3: CASSSDRKNNEQFF. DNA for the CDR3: TGTGCCAGCTCAAGCGACAGGAAAAACAATGAGCAGTTCTTC. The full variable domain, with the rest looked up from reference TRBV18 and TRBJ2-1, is NAGVMQNPRHLVRRRGQEARLRCSPMKGHSHVYWYRQLPEEGLKFMVYLQKENIIDESGMPKERFSAEFPKEGPSILRIQQVVRGDSAAYFCASSSDRKNNEQFFGPGTRLTVL.

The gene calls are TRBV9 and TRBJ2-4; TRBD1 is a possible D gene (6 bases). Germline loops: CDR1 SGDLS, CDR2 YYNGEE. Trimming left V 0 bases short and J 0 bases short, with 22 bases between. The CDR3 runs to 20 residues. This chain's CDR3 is CASSVGAGDGLVIAKNIQYF. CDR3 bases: TGTGCCAGCAGCGTAGGTGCAGGGGATGGGCTAGTTATAGCCAAAAACATTCAGTACTTC.

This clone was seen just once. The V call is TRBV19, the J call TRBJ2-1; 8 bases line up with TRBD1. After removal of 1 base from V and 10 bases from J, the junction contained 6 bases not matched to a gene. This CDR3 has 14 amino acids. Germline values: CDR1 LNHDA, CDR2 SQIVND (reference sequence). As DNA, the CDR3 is TGTGCCAGTAGTATAGGCCAGGGGGCAGGCGAGCAGTTCTTC. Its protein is CASSIGQGAGEQFF.

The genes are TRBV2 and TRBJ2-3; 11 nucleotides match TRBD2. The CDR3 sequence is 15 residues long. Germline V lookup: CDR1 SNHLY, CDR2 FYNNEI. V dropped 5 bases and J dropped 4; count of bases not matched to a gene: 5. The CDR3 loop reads CASSSGTSGPDTQYF. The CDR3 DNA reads TGTGCCAGCAGTTCCGGGACTAGCGGACCAGATACGCAGTATTTT.

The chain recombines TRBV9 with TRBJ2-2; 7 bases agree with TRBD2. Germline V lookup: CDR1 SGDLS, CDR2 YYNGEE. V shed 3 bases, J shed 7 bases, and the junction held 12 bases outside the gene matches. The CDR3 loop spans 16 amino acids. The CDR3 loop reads CASSAGDYLGLGELFF. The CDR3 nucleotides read TGTGCCAGCAGCGCGGGGGACTACCTGGGGCTCGGGGAGCTGTTTTTT.

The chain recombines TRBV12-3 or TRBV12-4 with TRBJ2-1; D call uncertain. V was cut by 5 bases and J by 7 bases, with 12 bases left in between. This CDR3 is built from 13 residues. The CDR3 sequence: CASSPTRRNEQFF. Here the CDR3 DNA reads TGTGCCAGCAGTCCTACACGGCGGAATGAGCAGTTCTTC.

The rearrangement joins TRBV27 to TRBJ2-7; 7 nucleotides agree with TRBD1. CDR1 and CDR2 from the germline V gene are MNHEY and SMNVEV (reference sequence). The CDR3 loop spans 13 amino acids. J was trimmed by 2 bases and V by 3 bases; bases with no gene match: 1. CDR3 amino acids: CASSFQGAYEQYF. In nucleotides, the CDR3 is TGTGCCAGCAGTTTCCAGGGGGCCTACGAGCAGTACTTC.

The CDR3 spells CATSRPGQQETQYF. The DNA of the CDR3 is TGTGCCACCAGTCGCCCCGGACAGCAAGAGACCCAGTACTTC. The rearrangement uses TRBV24-1 and TRBJ2-5, with D perhaps matching TRBD1 (6 bases). Germline values: CDR1 KGHDR, CDR2 SFDVKD. The CDR3 consists of 14 residues. V lost 6 bases and J 2 bases, leaving 12 bases between the germline ends.